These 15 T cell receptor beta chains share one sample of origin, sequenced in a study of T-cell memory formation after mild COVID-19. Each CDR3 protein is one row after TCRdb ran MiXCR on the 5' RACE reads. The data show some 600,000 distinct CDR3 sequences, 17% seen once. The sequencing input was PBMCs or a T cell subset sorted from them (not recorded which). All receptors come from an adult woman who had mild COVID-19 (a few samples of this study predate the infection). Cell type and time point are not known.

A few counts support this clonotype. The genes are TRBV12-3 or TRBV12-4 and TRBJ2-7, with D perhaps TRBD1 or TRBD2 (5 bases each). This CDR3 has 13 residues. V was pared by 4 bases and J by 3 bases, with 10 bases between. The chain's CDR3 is CASSSWDGYEQYF. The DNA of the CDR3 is TGTGCCAGCAGTTCGTGGGACGGCTACGAGCAGTACTTC.

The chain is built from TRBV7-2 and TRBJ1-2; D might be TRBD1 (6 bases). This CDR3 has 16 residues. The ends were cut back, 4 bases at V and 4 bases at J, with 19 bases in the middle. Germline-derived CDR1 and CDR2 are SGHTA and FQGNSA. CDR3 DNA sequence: TGTGCCAGCAGCTCTCTTCCGACAGGAGGTGGCTATGGCTACACCTTC. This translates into CASSSLPTGGGYGYTF. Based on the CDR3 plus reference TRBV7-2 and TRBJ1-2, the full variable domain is GAGVSQSPSNKVTEKGKDVELRCDPISGHTALYWYRQSLGQGLEFLIYFQGNSAPDKSGLPSDRFSAERTGGSVSTLTIQRTQQEDSAVYLCASSSLPTGGGYGYTFGSGTRLTVV.

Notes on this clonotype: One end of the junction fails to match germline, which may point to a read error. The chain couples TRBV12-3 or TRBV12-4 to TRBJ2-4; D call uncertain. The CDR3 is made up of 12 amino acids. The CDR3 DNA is TGTGCCAGCAGTTCCGCCGGGCCTCAGGCCAACTTC. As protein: CASSSAGPQANF.

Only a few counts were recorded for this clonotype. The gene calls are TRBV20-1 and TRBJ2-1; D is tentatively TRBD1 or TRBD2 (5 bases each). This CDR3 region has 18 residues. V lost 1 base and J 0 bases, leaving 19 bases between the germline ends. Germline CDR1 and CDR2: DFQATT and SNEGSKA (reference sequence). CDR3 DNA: TGCAGTGCTAGAGGCACAGTGGCGGCAGGGAGCTCCTACAATGAGCAGTTCTTC. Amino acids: CSARGTVAAGSSYNEQFF.

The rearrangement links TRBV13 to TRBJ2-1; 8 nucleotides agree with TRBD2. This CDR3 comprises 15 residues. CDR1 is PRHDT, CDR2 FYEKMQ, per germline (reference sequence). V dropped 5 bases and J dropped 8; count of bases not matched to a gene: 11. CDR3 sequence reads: CASSPTRGGVYEQFF. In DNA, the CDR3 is TGTGCCAGCAGCCCGACCCGGGGGGGAGTCTATGAGCAGTTCTTC.

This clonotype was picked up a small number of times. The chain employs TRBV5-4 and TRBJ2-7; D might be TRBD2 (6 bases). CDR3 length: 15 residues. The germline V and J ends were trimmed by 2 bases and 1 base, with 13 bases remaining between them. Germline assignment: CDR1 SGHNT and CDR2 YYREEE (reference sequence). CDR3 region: CASSFLTEGSYEQYF. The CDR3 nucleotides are TGTGCCAGCAGCTTTCTTACGGAGGGGTCCTACGAGCAGTACTTC.

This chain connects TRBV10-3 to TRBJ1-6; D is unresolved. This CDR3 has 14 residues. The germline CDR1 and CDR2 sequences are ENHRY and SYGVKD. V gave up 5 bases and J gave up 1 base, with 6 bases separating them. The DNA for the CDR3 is TGTGCCATCAGTACATCGTCCTATAATTCACCCCTCCACTTT. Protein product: CAISTSSYNSPLHF.

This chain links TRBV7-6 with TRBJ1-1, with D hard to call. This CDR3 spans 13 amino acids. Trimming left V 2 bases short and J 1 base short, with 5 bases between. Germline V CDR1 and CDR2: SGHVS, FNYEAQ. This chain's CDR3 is CASSLFGNTEAFF. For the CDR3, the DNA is TGTGCCAGCAGCTTATTTGGGAACACTGAAGCTTTCTTT.

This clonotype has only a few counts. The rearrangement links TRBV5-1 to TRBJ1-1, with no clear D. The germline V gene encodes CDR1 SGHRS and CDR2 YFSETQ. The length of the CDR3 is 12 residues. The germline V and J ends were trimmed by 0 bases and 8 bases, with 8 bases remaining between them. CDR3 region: CASSLDNLEAFF. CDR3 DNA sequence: TGCGCCAGCAGCTTGGACAATTTGGAAGCTTTCTTT.

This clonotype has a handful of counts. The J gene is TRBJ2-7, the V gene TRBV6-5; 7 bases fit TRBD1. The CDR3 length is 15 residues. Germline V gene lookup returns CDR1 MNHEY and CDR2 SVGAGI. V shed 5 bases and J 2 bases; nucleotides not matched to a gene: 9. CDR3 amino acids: CASSPKWTGAYEQYF. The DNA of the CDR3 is TGTGCCAGCAGTCCCAAGTGGACAGGAGCCTACGAGCAGTACTTC.

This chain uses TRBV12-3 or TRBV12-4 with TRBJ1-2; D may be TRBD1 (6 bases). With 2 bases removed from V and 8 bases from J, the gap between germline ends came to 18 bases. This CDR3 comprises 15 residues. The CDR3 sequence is CASSLTGALSSGYTF. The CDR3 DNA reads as TGTGCCAGCAGTTTAACGGGGGCCCTATCTTCGGGCTACACCTTC.

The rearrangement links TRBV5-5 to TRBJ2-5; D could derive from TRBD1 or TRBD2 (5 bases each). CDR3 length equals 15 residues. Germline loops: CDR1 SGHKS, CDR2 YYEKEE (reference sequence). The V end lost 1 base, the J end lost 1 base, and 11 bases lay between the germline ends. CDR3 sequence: CASSLTPGTQETQYF. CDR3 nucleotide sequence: TGTGCCAGCAGCTTGACGCCAGGGACCCAAGAGACCCAGTACTTC. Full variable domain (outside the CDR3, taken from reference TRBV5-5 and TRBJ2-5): DAGVTQSPTHLIKTRGQQVTLRCSPISGHKSVSWYQQVLGQGPQFIFQYYEKEERGRGNFPDRFSARQFPNYSSELNVNALLLGDSALYLCASSLTPGTQETQYFGPGTRLLVL.

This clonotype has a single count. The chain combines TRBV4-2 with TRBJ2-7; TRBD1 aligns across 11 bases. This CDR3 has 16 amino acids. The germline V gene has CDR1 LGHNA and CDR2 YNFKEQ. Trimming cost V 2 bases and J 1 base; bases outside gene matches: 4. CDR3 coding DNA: TGTGCCAGCAGCCAACCGTGGGACAGGGGGTCCTACGAGCAGTACTTC. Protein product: CASSQPWDRGSYEQYF.

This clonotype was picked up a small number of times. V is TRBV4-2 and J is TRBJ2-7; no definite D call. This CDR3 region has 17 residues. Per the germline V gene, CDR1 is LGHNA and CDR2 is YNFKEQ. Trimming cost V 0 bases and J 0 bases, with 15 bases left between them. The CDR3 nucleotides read TGTGCCAGCAGCCAAGATAGCCGAGTCCACCGCTCCTACGAGCAGTACTTC. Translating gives CASSQDSRVHRSYEQYF.

This chain's CDR3 is CASSTTGTGHSGNTIYF. The CDR3 nucleotides read TGTGCCAGTAGTACCACCGGGACAGGGCACTCTGGAAACACCATATATTTT. V and J are TRBV19 and TRBJ1-3; 9 bases map to TRBD1. The V segment lost 4 bases and the J segment 0 bases; nucleotides outside the gene matches: 7. The CDR3 runs to 17 residues. Germline assignment: CDR1 LNHDA and CDR2 SQIVND (reference sequence).